A single sample gave rise to the 5 T cell receptor beta chains below, sequenced in a study of cytomegalovirus exposure and HLA in healthy donors. A multiplex PCR was run with 60 Vbeta primers and 13 Jbeta primers. The data were produced by immunoSEQ multiplex PCR, yet TCRdb's version contains in-frame clones alone and is incomplete. The sample lists about 180,000 clones; approximately 80% were seen once. Sequencing used PBMCs. Every receptor here comes from a girl aged 10-17 years in good health and CMV-seropositive.

V gene TRBV2 combines with J gene TRBJ1-2, with 8 bases that match TRBD1. The CDR3 is 13 residues long. V shed 7 bases, J shed 7 bases, and the junction held 8 bases outside the gene matches. Germline values: CDR1 SNHLY, CDR2 FYNNEI. The CDR3 region is CASNLGRGLGYTF. The DNA for the CDR3 is TGTGCCAGCAATCTCGGCAGGGGGCTTGGCTACACCTTC. Full variable domain (remainder filled in from reference TRBV2 and TRBJ1-2): EPEVTQTPSHQVTQMGQEVILRCVPISNHLYFYWYRQILGQKVEFLVSFYNNEISEKSEIFDDQFSVERPDGSNFTLKIRSTKLEDSAMYFCASNLGRGLGYTFGSGTRLTVV.

The CDR3 region has the DNA TGTGCCAGCAGCCAAGAGGGGGCCGGGAGGCACTACGAGCAGTACTTC. Protein: CASSQEGAGRHYEQYF. V gene TRBV4-2 combines with J gene TRBJ2-7, with D possibly matching TRBD2 (7 bases). The CDR3 spans 16 residues. From germline, CDR1 is LGHNA and CDR2 YNFKEQ. The V gene lost 0 bases and the J gene lost 3 bases, with 15 bases spanning the gap.

This chain connects TRBV30 to TRBJ2-2; D not resolved. Trimming cost V 2 bases and J 4 bases, with 8 bases left between them. The CDR3 loop spans 13 amino acids. From germline, CDR1 is GTSNPN and CDR2 SVGIG (reference sequence). CDR3 sequence reads: CAWSRRSTGELFF. Here the CDR3 DNA reads TGTGCCTGGAGTAGGCGGAGCACCGGGGAGCTGTTTTTT. Using reference TRBV30 and TRBJ2-2 for the parts outside the CDR3, the full variable domain is SQTIHQWPATLVQPVGSPLSLECTVEGTSNPNLYWYRQAAGRGLQLLFYSVGIGQISSEVPQNLSASRPQDRQFILSSKKLLLSDSGFYLCAWSRRSTGELFFGEGSRLTVL.

This chain uses TRBV5-6 with TRBJ2-1; 10 bases match TRBD2. The CDR3 contains 19 residues. In germline, CDR1 is SGHDT, CDR2 YYEEEE. J lost 0 bases, V lost 2 bases, and 11 bases had no gene match. In DNA, the CDR3 is TGTGCCAGCAGCTTTTACGGGACTAGCGTTTTGCGCTCCTACAATGAGCAGTTCTTC. Translating it yields CASSFYGTSVLRSYNEQFF.

The V call is TRBV5-1, the J call TRBJ1-5; 8 bases are shared with TRBD1. The junction had 5 bases not matched to a gene; V was cut back by 4 bases and J by 5 bases. The CDR3 covers 14 residues. Germline V CDR1 and CDR2: SGHRS, YFSETQ. CDR3 in DNA: TGCGCCAGCAGCGAGGGACAGGTAGATCAGCCCCAGCATTTT. Translating gives CASSEGQVDQPQHF.